These T cell receptor beta chains were read from a single sample in a study of identical twins. In TCRdb, the 5' RACE reads were re-called with MiXCR into one record per CDR3 protein. This table holds approximately 550,000 distinct CDR3 sequences, approximately 20% found once. A further study also used this sample, focusing on yellow fever vaccine responses in identical twins.

Sequenced input: CD4+ T cells sorted from blood. These receptors were taken from a woman between 18 and 30 years old in good health. Each CDR3 is given with its conserved first and last residue. The D gene is left open where the match is weak. Part of the rows lack a size; the others show once, few, many or a class for expanded clones.

d_call	v_call	clone_size	cdr3_length	j_call	cdr3_nt	cdr3_aa
NA	TRBV5-1	NA	16	TRBJ2-3	TGCGCCAGCAGCTTGGTTGAGGGGCTTTACACAGATACGCAGTATTTT	CASSLVEGLYTDTQYF
NA	TRBV29-1	many	12	TRBJ2-2	TGCAGCGTTGGGGGCGGGACCGGGGAGCTGTTTTTT	CSVGGGTGELFF
NA	TRBV7-3	few	15	TRBJ2-1	TGTGCCAGCAGCTTATCGGCAGGGCCCGTGGGTGAGCAGTTCTTC	CASSLSAGPVGEQFF
TRBD2	TRBV7-2	few	15	TRBJ2-7	TGTGCCAGCAGTTATATCGGCGGGAGGCTCTACGAGCAGTACTTC	CASSYIGGRLYEQYF
NA	TRBV3-1	few	14	TRBJ2-5	TGTGCCAGCAGCCAAGGGATAGGGCTACCTCACCAGTACTTC	CASSQGIGLPHQYF
NA	TRBV28	NA	17	TRBJ2-5	TGTGCCAGCAGTTCCCCCTCAACAGGGTATTGGTCAGAGACCCAGTACTTC	CASSSPSTGYWSETQYF
NA	TRBV25-1	NA	12	TRBJ1-3	TGTGCCAGCAGTGAAATGGGAAACACCATATATTTT	CASSEMGNTIYF
NA	TRBV19	NA	13	TRBJ2-3	TGTGCCAGTAGTATCGGTTCGTTAGATACGCAGTATTTT	CASSIGSLDTQYF
TRBD2	TRBV20-1	few	16	TRBJ2-2	TGCAGTGCTAGATCTCGGACTAGCGGGATTACCGGGGAGCTGTTTTTT	CSARSRTSGITGELFF
TRBD2	TRBV5-1	NA	16	TRBJ2-1	TGCGCCAGCAGCCCAGCTCCACTAGCGGGGGACAATGAGCAGTTCTTC	CASSPAPLAGDNEQFF
NA	TRBV29-1	NA	14	TRBJ1-3	TGCAGCGTTGAACCAGGCACCTCTGGAAACACCATATATTTT	CSVEPGTSGNTIYF
NA	TRBV7-9	NA	13	TRBJ1-6	TGTGCCAGCAGTTCTGGATTAAATTCACCCCTCCACTTT	CASSSGLNSPLHF
TRBD2	TRBV2	few	14	TRBJ2-2	TGTGCCAGCCAGACTAGCGGGGTCGCCGGGGAGCTGTTTTTT	CASQTSGVAGELFF
TRBD2	TRBV5-6	few	16	TRBJ2-7	TGTGCCAGCAGCGAGGACGGACTAGCGGGATTTCTCGAGCAGTACTTC	CASSEDGLAGFLEQYF
TRBD2	TRBV27	few	16	TRBJ2-2	TGTGCCAGCAGTTTATGGGGGGGAGGGCAAGCCGGGGAGCTGTTTTTT	CASSLWGGGQAGELFF
NA	TRBV29-1	once	15	TRBJ2-5	TGCAGCGTTGAAAGGGGGTTTGGTCCCCAAGAGACCCAGTACTTC	CSVERGFGPQETQYF
TRBD2	TRBV6-5	NA	15	TRBJ2-2	TGTGCCAGCAGTTACGCTAGCGGGAGGCCCGGGGAGCTGTTTTTT	CASSYASGRPGELFF
NA	TRBV20-1	NA	13	TRBJ2-7	TGCAGTGCTAGTCCCGAGTGGAGGCCCGAGCAGTACTTC	CSASPEWRPEQYF
NA	TRBV20-1	few	13	TRBJ2-3	TGCAGTGCTAGCGCGGGAAGCACAGATACGCAGTATTTT	CSASAGSTDTQYF
NA	TRBV6-5	NA	15	TRBJ1-3	TGTGCCAGCAGTTATCAACGGGACACCGGAAACACCATATATTTT	CASSYQRDTGNTIYF
TRBD2	TRBV7-3	few	16	TRBJ2-7	TGTGCCAGCAGCGCTGGGACTAGCGGGAGCTCCTACGAGCAGTACTTC	CASSAGTSGSSYEQYF
NA	TRBV5-1	NA	15	TRBJ2-6	TGCGCCAGCAGCTTGGCTCCCTCTGGGGCCAACGTCCTGACTTTC	CASSLAPSGANVLTF
TRBD2	TRBV5-4	few	19	TRBJ2-3	TGTGCCAGCAGCTTGGGTCGCGGGAGGGCGGATGGGACCACAGATACGCAGTATTTT	CASSLGRGRADGTTDTQYF
NA	TRBV10-3	few	13	TRBJ2-1	TGTGCCATCAGTGAGTCTGGTCGGGATGAGCAGTTCTTC	CAISESGRDEQFF